This TCR beta chain was profiled in a study of PD-1 blockade in classical Hodgkin lymphoma. Whole-study results and caveats: Patients with an early start, nivolumab under 1 year after ASCT, were excluded. Whoever responded completely had baseline diversity much like that seen in newly diagnosed patients. Whereas CD4+ TCR diversity had risen significantly by C4D1, CD8+ TCR diversity had not. Reports described newly diagnosed patients as having lower baseline TCR diversity than healthy donors.

Time point noted: cycle 4 day 1 (C4D1), after 6 weeks of nivolumab. Following autologous stem cell transplantation, relapse occurred in every patient, and exposure to brentuximab vedotin varied. Of note for this clone: Antigen specificity is unknown.

Germline CDR1 is SGHAT and CDR2 is FQDESV (reference sequence). The CDR3 has 16 residues. Between the trimmed V and J ends, which lost 3 bases and 2 bases, there was a span of 15 bases. Here immunoSEQ multiplex PCR was the method, and the copy in TCRdb shows in-frame clones only, minus some. The profile shows 28,000 or so clones, 80% of them singletons. The source material was peripheral blood mononuclear cells (PBMCs), sampled before the fourth cycle of nivolumab. The rearrangement links TRBV11-1 to TRBJ2-3; D remains unclear. This TCR derives from a human donor with classical Hodgkin lymphoma. The CDR3 sequence: CASSFRPAGITDTQYF. The CDR3 coding sequence is TGTGCCAGCAGCTTTAGGCCGGCAGGCATCACAGATACGCAGTATTTT. Together with reference TRBV11-1 and TRBJ2-3, the CDR3 gives the full variable domain: EAEVAQSPRYKITEKSQAVAFWCDPISGHATLYWYRQILGQGPELLVQFQDESVVDDSQLPKDRFSAERLKGVDSTLKIQPAELGDSAMYLCASSFRPAGITDTQYFGPGTRLTVL.